This T cell receptor beta chain was identified in a study of CD8 T cells in ankylosing spondylitis (TCRdb year 2017). With respect to the entire study: T cell receptor beta repertoires were profiled in healthy donors and ankylosing spondylitis patients so that disease-linked TCR variants could be found. The full study cohort was made up of about 25 ankylosing spondylitis patients and 95 to 130 healthy donors. Peripheral blood was sampled, and synovial fluid was additionally collected from ankylosing spondylitis patients.

Overall study results and their limits: Some motif variants were previously reported in synovial fluid and blood of reactive arthritis patients, suggesting common disease-initiation mechanisms. A CD8+ phenotype was shown by the disease-linked clones, which were found at relatively low frequencies in peripheral blood. Blood from ankylosing spondylitis patients appeared to be characterized by a TCR beta motif composed of several highly homologous amino acid variants. The disease-linked clones were reported to be significantly enriched in matched synovial fluid samples from ankylosing spondylitis patients.

Looking up the germline V gene yields CDR1 MDHEN and CDR2 SYDVKM. The CDR3 has 12 amino acids, counting the end cysteine and phenylalanine. Left in the record is the CDR3 DNA by itself, 36 bases read in frame from the first base. V sheds 2 bases and J sheds 7 bases, leaving 8 bases between their ends. The listed sequencing device is Illumina HiSeq 2500. TCR beta libraries were prepared by quantitative 5'-RACE with molecular barcodes. In the source study's methods: A new computational method based on a probabilistic model of VDJ rearrangement was used to identify disease-linked TCR variants. TCRdb applied fastp at Q25 and MiXCR to the public reads, then kept only in-frame beta chains. Rows with a matching CDR3 protein are joined into one entry that keeps the most common DNA and genes. The V and J calls and clone size are TCRdb's, not the authors'. This sample holds just over 150,000 distinct CDR3 sequences; approximately 20% were observed only once. The ten largest clones represent under 9% of the sample.

Note on this clonotype: Its antigen remains undetermined. No per-base quality is available; no much larger clone lies one base away.

The specimen sequenced was blood, either unsorted or a sorted T cell fraction (not recorded which). This receptor chain uses TRBV28 and TRBJ2-5; the D match is possibly TRBD1 or TRBD2, with 5 bases aligned in each. The sequence derives from a male donor with ankylosing spondylitis or in good health (not recorded which). The nucleotide sequence is TGTGCCAGCAGTTTACGAGGGGCGACCCAGTACTTC. Its protein reads: CASSLRGATQYF.